This entry describes one T cell receptor beta chain. The germline V gene has CDR1 SGHVS and CDR2 FNYEAQ. This CDR3 spans 16 amino acids. V gave up 2 bases and J gave up 3 bases, with 16 bases separating them. The entry originates in a study of molecular identifiers for immune sequencing clone quantification. Sorting isolated naive CD8 T cells as CD8+CD4-CCR7+CD45RA+ events. MiXCR, run by TCRdb on the PCR reads, gives a single entry per CDR3 protein. Of about 640,000 distinct CDR3 sequences listed, 15% to 20% were seen once; the top ten hold under 0.95%. J is TRBJ1-1 and V is TRBV7-6; D may be TRBD1 (5 bases). Sequences were obtained from naive CD8+ T cells from blood, with Jurkat cell RNA spiked in. Subset: FACS-sorted CD8+CD4-CCR7+CD45RA+ naive T cells. This TCR came from a human donor in good health. Some libraries in this study had Jurkat cell RNA spiked in. CDR3 residues: CASSLNQRGAYTEAFF. CDR3 sequence (DNA): TGTGCCAGCAGCTTAAACCAACGAGGGGCGTACACTGAAGCTTTCTTT.